Listed below are T cell receptor beta chains from one sample, sequenced in a study of blood T cell repertoires in COVID-19. Produced via immunoSEQ multiplex PCR; TCRdb's table is partial and in-frame only. The profile covers about 250,000 clones, with 70% to 90% appearing a single time and roughly 3% taken by the ten largest. The sample consisted of peripheral blood. All receptors come from a man aged 18 to 29 with active or convalescent COVID-19. Both conserved end residues are part of each CDR3. D genes are given only for firm matches. Where a row states a size, it is once, few, many or the class of an expanded clone; other rows omit it.

V: TRBV5-8; J: TRBJ1-2; D: -; size: -; DNA: TGTGCCAGCAGCTTGGGAGGTCCGGGCTATGGCTACACCTTC; CDR3: CASSLGGPGYGYTF
V: TRBV6-5; J: TRBJ2-1; D: TRBD2; size: -; DNA: TGTGCCAGCAGTTATCTAGCGGGGGGGGCCGAGCAGTTCTTC; CDR3: CASSYLAGGAEQFF
V: TRBV7-2; J: TRBJ2-5; D: -; size: -; DNA: TGTGCCAGCAGCCCTTTTCAGGGAGGCGAGACCCAGTACTTC; CDR3: CASSPFQGGETQYF
V: TRBV5-1; J: TRBJ2-2; D: TRBD1; size: -; DNA: TGCGCCACCAGGGGGACAACGAACACCGGGGAGCTGTTTTTT; CDR3: CATRGTTNTGELFF
V: TRBV7-3; J: TRBJ2-2; D: TRBD1; size: -; DNA: TGTGCCAGCAGCTTACCGCCGGGACAGGGCGAGGGTTACTGGACCGGGGAGCTGTTTTTT; CDR3: CASSLPPGQGEGYWTGELFF
V: TRBV13; J: TRBJ2-7; D: TRBD1; size: -; DNA: TGTGCCAGCAGCTACAGGGGGTTAACCTACGAGCAGTACTTC; CDR3: CASSYRGLTYEQYF
V: TRBV28; J: TRBJ2-1; D: TRBD2; size: -; DNA: TGTGCCAGCAGTGGGACTAGCCCATACAATGAGCAGTTCTTC; CDR3: CASSGTSPYNEQFF
V: TRBV5-5; J: TRBJ2-5; D: -; size: -; DNA: TGTGCCAGCAGCTCAAGGCCCCTACAGGTCTCGGAGACCCAGTACTTC; CDR3: CASSSRPLQVSETQYF
V: TRBV3-1/TRBV3-2; J: TRBJ2-7; D: -; size: -; DNA: TGTGCCAGCAGCCCGGCCCTAGGAGGTTTCTACGAGCAGTACTTC; CDR3: CASSPALGGFYEQYF
V: TRBV6-2/TRBV6-3; J: TRBJ2-7; D: TRBD2; size: -; DNA: TGTGCCAGCAGCCCTCTAGCGGGGGTCTACGAGCAGTACTTC; CDR3: CASSPLAGVYEQYF
V: TRBV9; J: TRBJ1-6; D: -; size: -; DNA: TGTGCCAGCAGCGTAGCTACTGTGAGGTCACCCCTCCACTTT; CDR3: CASSVATVRSPLHF
V: TRBV5-1; J: TRBJ2-7; D: -; size: -; DNA: TGCGCCAGCAGTCCCATCCCGGGAATCTACGAGCAGTACTTC; CDR3: CASSPIPGIYEQYF
V: TRBV29-1; J: TRBJ2-5; D: -; size: -; DNA: TGCAGCGTTGAACCAGGGGTCCAAGAGACCCAGTACTTC; CDR3: CSVEPGVQETQYF
V: TRBV19; J: TRBJ1-1; D: -; size: -; DNA: TGTGCCAGTAGCAGGACTGGAGGCACTGAAGCTTTCTTT; CDR3: CASSRTGGTEAFF
V: TRBV5-1; J: TRBJ1-2; D: -; size: -; DNA: TGCGCCAGCAGCTTGGCCTGGAGAGCCGGCTACACCTTC; CDR3: CASSLAWRAGYTF
V: TRBV19; J: TRBJ2-7; D: TRBD1; size: -; DNA: TGTGCCAGTAGTGGACGGACAGGACCAGCGAGCTACGAGCAGTACTTC; CDR3: CASSGRTGPASYEQYF
V: TRBV5-1; J: TRBJ2-2; D: -; size: -; DNA: TGCGCCAGCAGCTTCGGGGGAGGTGGGACCGGGGAGCTGTTTTTT; CDR3: CASSFGGGGTGELFF
V: TRBV12-5; J: TRBJ2-1; D: TRBD1; size: once; DNA: TGTGCTAGTGGTTTGGGGACAGGGGGCTGGAATGAGCAGTTCTTC; CDR3: CASGLGTGGWNEQFF
V: TRBV2; J: TRBJ2-3; D: -; size: -; DNA: TGTGCCAGCAGTGATTCTAGTAGGACAGATACGCAGTATTTT; CDR3: CASSDSSRTDTQYF
V: TRBV27; J: TRBJ2-7; D: TRBD2; size: once; DNA: TGTGCCAGCAGTTTAGTCGCTAGCGGAACCTACGAGCAGTACTTC; CDR3: CASSLVASGTYEQYF
V: TRBV4-2; J: TRBJ1-2; D: -; size: -; DNA: TGTGCCAGCAGCCAAGAGCGGAAGGGCTACACCTTC; CDR3: CASSQERKGYTF
V: TRBV19; J: TRBJ1-2; D: -; size: -; DNA: TGTGCCAGTAGTCCGAGACAGCGTGCTTATGGCTACACCTTC; CDR3: CASSPRQRAYGYTF